This paragraph reports one T cell receptor beta chain. Its antigen remains unknown. In building TCR beta libraries, iRepertoire HTBI primers were used together with Arm-PCR of CDR3 regions. Each CDR3 protein gets one entry after TCRdb re-called the multiplex PCR reads with MiXCR. The data contain under 500,000 distinct CDR3 sequences, over 15% of them seen just once; the ten biggest clones take up about 11%. V lost 4 bases and J lost 8, with 13 bases in between. The length of the CDR3 is 13 residues. Germline V gene data show CDR1 as SGHNT and CDR2 as YYREEE (reference sequence). This sample was included in a study of regulatory T cells in long-lasting Graves disease. Study-level findings and limits: New patients shared 966 public clonotypes, and persistent patients shared more, with a few thousand.

Specified time point: newly diagnosed GD, antithyroid drugs for less than 3 months. PBMCs provided the RNA from which the TCR library was made. This sample was shared with a second study, whose subject was T cells in Graves' hyperthyroidism and ophthalmopathy. As that report states: Stable hyperthyroidism: no ophthalmopathy progression over 18 months of follow-up.

The chain has TRBV5-4 and TRBJ2-1; no definite D call. The sequences come from peripheral blood mononuclear cells (PBMCs), collected at new diagnosis, from a patient treated with antithyroid drugs. This TCR derives from a woman aged 25 to 39 with Graves disease. The CDR3 loop reads CASSPPGFYEQFF. The CDR3 DNA sequence: TGTGCCAGCAGCCCCCCCGGGTTCTATGAGCAGTTCTTC. Looking up the rest from reference TRBV5-4 and TRBJ2-1 gives the full variable domain: ETGVTQSPTHLIKTRGQQVTLRCSSQSGHNTVSWYQQALGQGPQFIFQYYREEENGRGNFPPRFSGLQFPNYSSELNVNALELDDSALYLCASSPPGFYEQFFGPGTRLTVL.